This entry concerns a single T cell receptor (beta chain). The CDR3 loop spans 17 amino acids. V trimming: 0 bases; J trimming: 4 bases; junction bases outside the gene matches: 12. The germline V gene encodes CDR1 SGDLS and CDR2 YYNGEE. This sample is part of a study of blood T cell repertoires in COVID-19. Study-wide background: There were acute and convalescent COVID-19 samples, and they came from the United States, Italy and Spain. PBMCs, B-cell-depleted T cells, or T cells provided the cDNA or gDNA that made up the material.

TCRdb's table, derived via immunoSEQ multiplex PCR, lists solely in-frame clones and lacks some. The sample yields fewer than 450,000 clones, roughly 87% seen once. The TCR comes from a woman aged 25 to 39 who had recovered from COVID-19. Sequenced sample: PBMCs or T cells enriched from blood (not recorded which). The V gene is TRBV9, the J gene TRBJ1-1, with 7 bases identical to TRBD1. CDR3 in DNA: TGTGCCAGCAGCGTAGACCCAATAACAGGGGTGCGCACTGAAGCTTTCTTT. It specifies CASSVDPITGVRTEAFF.